This entry concerns a single T cell receptor (beta chain). The J segment lost 6 bases and the V segment lost 3 bases, leaving 2 bases of the junction unmatched. The germline V gene encodes CDR1 MNHEY and CDR2 SMNVEV (reference sequence). The CDR3 is 13 residues long. Some clones are missing from TCRdb's copy, which holds only in-frame ones; the method was immunoSEQ multiplex PCR. The table includes around 310,000 clones, over 70% detected once. The sample is drawn from a study of blood T cell repertoires in COVID-19. This receptor was taken from a man aged 25 to 45 who had recovered from COVID-19. The chain employs TRBV27 and TRBJ2-7, with TRBD1 identical over 10 bases. Sample: PBMCs or T cells enriched from blood (not recorded which). CDR3 nucleotides: TGTGCCAGCAGTTTTGACAGGGGGCGCGAGCAGTACTTC. Translating it yields CASSFDRGREQYF.